This TCR beta chain was obtained from a study of post-analysis software for immune sequencing data. Study-level findings and limits: Among about 5 TRBV segments more frequent in patients than controls were TRBV5-6, TRBV5-1 and TRBV20-1.

In regard to this clonotype: Antigen unknown.

Built from TCR beta cDNA, the libraries had unique molecular identifiers in them. Via MiXCR, TCRdb re-called the PCR reads, giving one row per CDR3 protein. The table has roughly 540,000 distinct CDR3 sequences, roughly 34% seen once. The germline V gene has CDR1 LGHDT and CDR2 YNNKEL (reference sequence). This CDR3 contains 14 residues. V lost 2 bases to trimming and J lost 4 bases, with 11 bases between them. Sample: blood. The clonotype originates from a girl aged 2 to 17 with multiple sclerosis. This chain joins TRBV3-1 and TRBJ1-1; D unclear. CDR3 sequence reads: CASSQLRAGTEAFF. The DNA for the CDR3 is TGTGCCAGCAGCCAACTTAGGGCAGGCACTGAAGCTTTCTTT.